The 24 T cell receptor beta chains reported below all come from one sample, sequenced in a study of T cells in Graves' hyperthyroidism and ophthalmopathy. Amplified regions were TCR beta CDR3 sequences from RNA transcripts. The HTBI primer set was used in a first-round RT-PCR of the TCR CDR3. TCRdb re-called the multiplex PCR reads with MiXCR, one entry per CDR3 protein. This sample carries 640,000 or so distinct CDR3 sequences, around 15% of them seen once, and the ten largest clones take about 3.9%. What was sequenced was blood. Every receptor here comes from a woman aged 40-49 years with Graves' ophthalmopathy.

This clonotype was seen ten or more times. J is TRBJ1-1 and V is TRBV2, with 10 bases aligning to TRBD1. Germline CDR1 SNHLY, CDR2 FYNNEI. V trimming: 6 bases; J trimming: 3 bases; junction bases outside the gene matches: 7. This CDR3 has 15 amino acids. The CDR3 DNA is TGTGCCAGCAGATCGAGACAGGGGGCGTACACTGAAGCTTTCTTT. Encoded protein: CASRSRQGAYTEAFF.

This clonotype was picked up many times. The V gene is TRBV12-3 or TRBV12-4, the J gene TRBJ2-2, with no clear D. The V end was cut by 4 bases, the J end by 0 bases, with 15 bases between. The CDR3 extends over 17 amino acids. CDR3 region: CASSSPGRATNTGELFF. In DNA, the CDR3 is TGTGCCAGCAGTTCACCGGGCCGAGCGACGAACACCGGGGAGCTGTTTTTT.

At least ten counts were recorded for this clonotype. V usage is TRBV11-1 and J usage is TRBJ2-5; D is perhaps TRBD1 (6 bases). CDR1 is SGHAT and CDR2 is FQDESV in the germline V gene (reference sequence). The CDR3 has 14 residues. Trimming removed 7 bases from V and 3 bases from J, with 15 bases in between. The CDR3 nucleotides are TGTGCCAGCACCGCCGACAGGACAAAAGAGACCCAGTACTTC. Its protein is CASTADRTKETQYF.

This clonotype was recorded many times. This sequence joins TRBV27 and TRBJ2-7; 8 bases align to TRBD2. The ends lost 10 bases at V and 4 bases at J; junction bases unmatched: 9. Germline assignment: CDR1 MNHEY and CDR2 SMNVEV (reference sequence). CDR3 length: 13 residues. The CDR3 sequence: CATRGLESYEQYF. Written as DNA, the CDR3 is TGTGCCACCCGGGGACTAGAGTCTTACGAGCAGTACTTC.

The chain uses TRBV6-2 or TRBV6-3 and TRBJ1-1; maybe TRBD1 (5 bases). CDR1 and CDR2 from the germline V gene are MNHEY and SVGEGT. This CDR3 spans 17 amino acids. Trimming cost V 0 bases and J 0 bases, with 14 bases left between them. The CDR3 loop reads CASSYSGGAAMNTEAFF. CDR3 DNA: TGTGCCAGCAGTTACTCCGGAGGGGCAGCAATGAACACTGAAGCTTTCTTT.

This clonotype has at least ten counts. V is TRBV28 and J is TRBJ1-2; no clear D gene. V was trimmed by 2 bases and J by 2 bases, leaving 6 bases between them. From germline, CDR1 is MDHEN and CDR2 SYDVKM. The CDR3 totals 13 residues. The CDR3 spells CASSLAKNYGYTF. The CDR3 DNA sequence: TGTGCCAGCAGTTTAGCCAAGAACTATGGCTACACCTTC.

In its sample, this clonotype was seen many times. The chain links TRBV5-1 to TRBJ1-1, with a weak D call TRBD1 (6 bases). Per the germline V gene, CDR1 is SGHRS and CDR2 is YFSETQ. The CDR3 covers 14 residues. V was clipped by 4 bases and J by 3 bases, with 13 bases between them. The chain's CDR3 is CASSPGGPDTEAFF. The CDR3 DNA reads TGCGCCAGCAGCCCTGGGGGGCCAGACACTGAAGCTTTCTTT.

This clonotype was recorded at least ten times. The chain couples TRBV5-1 to TRBJ2-7; tentatively, D is TRBD1 or TRBD2 (5 bases each). CDR1 and CDR2 (germline): SGHRS, YFSETQ. This CDR3 region has 16 residues. V was clipped by 4 bases and J by 0 bases, with 17 bases between them. In nucleotides, the CDR3 is TGCGCCAGCAGCCCTTCAGACAGAGGGGCCTCCTACGAGCAGTACTTC. Its translation: CASSPSDRGASYEQYF.

There are many counts of this clonotype. The rearrangement links TRBV6-2 or TRBV6-3 to TRBJ1-3; 7 nucleotides align to TRBD1. This CDR3 region has 15 residues. V was clipped by 2 bases and J by 0 bases; unmatched bases: 1. Germline V CDR1 and CDR2: MNHEY, SVGEGT. Here the CDR3 DNA reads TGTGCCAGCAGTTACGGACAGGCCTCTGGAAACACCATATATTTT. Translated: CASSYGQASGNTIYF.

Ten or more counts support this clonotype. The CDR3, as DNA: TGTGCCAGCAGACCCGCCACTAGCGGGCGACGTGATGTTTGGGCCCAGTACTTC. Translated, it gives CASRPATSGRRDVWAQYF. V and J are TRBV6-2 or TRBV6-3 and TRBJ2-5, with 9 nucleotides matching TRBD2. The V gene end was trimmed by 6 bases and the J gene end by 9 bases; junction bases not matched to a gene: 23. Looked up from germline, CDR1 is MNHEY and CDR2 is SVGEGT. The CDR3 extends over 18 amino acids.

J is TRBJ1-2 and V is TRBV19, with D uncertain. CDR1 and CDR2 from the germline V gene are LNHDA and SQIVND (reference sequence). V gave up 7 bases and J gave up 6 bases, with 15 bases separating them. The length of the CDR3 is 13 residues. The CDR3 DNA follows: TGTGCCAGTACCCCAGCCCCCCGGGATGGCTACACCTTC. It is translated as CASTPAPRDGYTF. The full variable domain, completed using reference TRBV19 and TRBJ1-2, is DGGITQSPKYLFRKEGQNVTLSCEQNLNHDAMYWYRQDPGQGLRLIYYSQIVNDFQKGDIAEGYSVSREKKESFPLTVTSAQKNPTAFYLCASTPAPRDGYTFGSGTRLTVV.

In its sample, this clonotype was seen many times. V gene TRBV9 combines with J gene TRBJ1-2, with D possibly matching TRBD1 (5 bases). Looked up from germline, CDR1 is SGDLS and CDR2 is YYNGEE. Trimming pared 0 bases from V and 4 bases from J, leaving 22 bases between. The CDR3 spans 18 residues. This chain's CDR3 is CASSVVGTQLLTPYGYTF. The DNA for the CDR3 is TGTGCCAGCAGCGTAGTCGGGACTCAACTGTTAACCCCCTATGGCTACACCTTC.

This clonotype has more than one count but fewer than ten. The chain links TRBV5-1 to TRBJ2-2; D gene ambiguous. From germline, CDR1 is SGHRS and CDR2 YFSETQ. The germline V and J ends were trimmed by 0 bases and 5 bases, with 14 bases remaining between them. The CDR3 is made up of 16 amino acids. CDR3 DNA sequence: TGCGCCAGCAGCTTGGGGACGATGGCGGCAACCGGGGAGCTGTTTTTT. It codes for CASSLGTMAATGELFF.

This clonotype was picked up a small number of times. The rearrangement uses TRBV7-9 and TRBJ1-2; D is unclear. From germline, CDR1 is SEHNR and CDR2 FQNEAQ (reference sequence). The length of the CDR3 is 15 residues. The V gene lost 5 bases and the J gene lost 3 bases, with 16 bases spanning the gap. The CDR3 DNA sequence: TGTGCCAGCAGCCCGGGAGGGTTGCATGACTATGGCTACACCTTC. It is translated as CASSPGGLHDYGYTF.

The table lists this clonotype with many counts. V and J are TRBV15 and TRBJ2-4; TRBD2 might be the D (6 bases). The CDR3 length is 17 residues. The germline V gene has CDR1 LNHNV and CDR2 YYDKDF (reference sequence). Trimming took off 2 bases at V and 1 base at J, with 15 bases between the two ends. The CDR3 is CATSRWLRRGAKNIQYF. As DNA, the CDR3 is TGTGCCACCAGCAGATGGTTGAGGAGGGGTGCCAAAAACATTCAGTACTTC. The full variable domain, its missing parts supplied by reference TRBV15 and TRBJ2-4, is DAMVIQNPRYQVTQFGKPVTLSCSQTLNHNVMYWYQQKSSQAPKLLFHYYDKDFNNEADTPDNFQSRRPNTSFCFLDIRSPGLGDTAMYLCATSRWLRRGAKNIQYFGAGTRLSVL.

The sample holds a few counts of this clonotype. The chain carries TRBV20-1 and TRBJ1-3; D is unresolved. Germline V gene data show CDR1 as DFQATT and CDR2 as SNEGSKA (reference sequence). The V end was cut by 7 bases, the J end by 0 bases, with 16 bases between. CDR3 length: 15 amino acids. This CDR3 is CSGREDPSSGNTIYF. The DNA of the CDR3 is TGCAGTGGGAGAGAGGACCCCAGCTCTGGAAACACCATATATTTT.

This clonotype showed up many times. This sequence joins TRBV12-5 and TRBJ2-7; weak D call: TRBD1 (5 bases). CDR3 length equals 14 residues. CDR1 and CDR2 (germline): LGHNT, FRNRAP. Trimming left V 1 base short and J 3 bases short, with 10 bases between. The CDR3 spells CASGLDLTDYEQYF. The CDR3 nucleotides are TGTGCTAGTGGTTTGGATCTGACAGACTACGAGCAGTACTTC.

This clonotype was counted once. The V and J genes are TRBV14 and TRBJ2-7; D is unclear. The CDR3 runs to 12 residues. Germline CDR1 is SGHDN and CDR2 is FVKESK. V was pared by 2 bases and J by 3 bases, with 5 bases between. The CDR3 protein is CASSQNVYEQYF. The CDR3 DNA sequence: TGTGCCAGCAGCCAAAACGTCTACGAGCAGTACTTC.

This clonotype was observed a handful of times. The chain uses TRBV11-1 and TRBJ1-1; 9 bases line up with TRBD1. The CDR3 is made up of 16 amino acids. Germline V gene sequence: CDR1 SGHAT, CDR2 FQDESV (reference sequence). After removal of 4 bases from V and 4 bases from J, the junction contained 10 bases not matched to a gene. Here the CDR3 DNA reads TGTGCCAGCAGCTGGACAGGGGACGGCCACGTCACTGAAGCTTTCTTT. Its translation: CASSWTGDGHVTEAFF.

This clonotype was observed many times. The gene calls are TRBV7-2 and TRBJ2-5, with D unclear. Trimming stripped 1 base from V and 2 bases from J, with 14 bases between. This CDR3 has 16 amino acids. CDR1 and CDR2 from the germline V gene are SGHTA and FQGNSA. CDR3 region: CASSLGPGVGQETQYF. DNA of the CDR3: TGTGCCAGCAGCTTAGGACCCGGAGTTGGGCAAGAGACCCAGTACTTC.

The rearrangement links TRBV30 to TRBJ2-3; TRBD2 might be the D (5 bases). The germline gives CDR1 GTSNPN, CDR2 SVGIG (reference sequence). Trimming stripped 3 bases from V and 1 base from J, with 5 bases between. The CDR3 consists of 12 residues. CDR3: CAWREGTDTQYF. Written as DNA, the CDR3 is TGTGCCTGGAGGGAGGGCACAGATACGCAGTATTTT.

This clonotype appeared many times. CDR3 sequence reads: CASSVFKFNNQPQHF. For the CDR3, the DNA is TGTGCCAGCAGTGTCTTTAAGTTTAACAATCAGCCCCAGCATTTT. The chain uses TRBV6-1 and TRBJ1-5; D is undetermined. The germline V and J ends were trimmed by 4 bases and 3 bases, with 13 bases remaining between them. The CDR3 is 15 residues long. The V gene's germline CDR1 is MNHNS and CDR2 SASEGT.

This clonotype showed up many times. This chain joins TRBV10-3 and TRBJ2-2; 7 nucleotides agree with TRBD1. The CDR3 is made up of 14 amino acids. CDR1 ENHRY and CDR2 SYGVKD come from the germline V gene. V lost 6 bases to trimming and J lost 5 bases; unmatched junction nucleotides: 6. CDR3 nucleotides: TGTGCCATCAGGGCCGGGACAGAGACCGGGGAGCTGTTTTTT. Its translation: CAIRAGTETGELFF.

This clonotype occurred many times. The gene calls are TRBV28 and TRBJ2-7, with a weak D call TRBD1 (6 bases). V was shortened by 7 bases and J by 2 bases, with 12 bases between the two germline ends. This CDR3 has 13 residues. CDR1 and CDR2 (germline): MDHEN, SYDVKM. The CDR3, as DNA: TGTGCCAGCATAGACAGGATAACCTACGAGCAGTACTTC. Protein product: CASIDRITYEQYF.